Below, 17 T cell receptor beta chains from the same sample are listed, as sequenced in a study of cytomegalovirus exposure and HLA in healthy donors (dated by TCRdb to between 2016 and 2019). Preparation of the library involved the immunoSEQ multiplex PCR assay. The multiplex PCR relied on a mix of 60 forward primers for TCR Vbeta segments and 13 reverse primers for TCR Jbeta segments. TCRdb took this table from immuneACCESS and kept in-frame rearrangements with V and J called. Such tables lack part of the clones; where checked against another copy, unresolved V genes explain under half of the gap, and the rest is unexplained. This sample holds roughly 52,000 clones; 78% were observed only once. Together, the top ten hold 1.4% of the sample. Input material: PBMCs. The receptors derive from a female donor in good health and CMV-seronegative.

The chain combines TRBV19 with TRBJ1-4; 8 bases map to TRBD1. CDR1 is LNHDA, CDR2 SQIVND, per germline (reference sequence). This CDR3 is built from 16 residues. After removal of 5 bases from V and 5 bases from J, the junction contained 10 bases not matched to a gene. The CDR3 sequence: CASSVWTGIRNEKLFF. In DNA form, the CDR3 reads TGTGCCAGTAGTGTGTGGACAGGGATTAGGAATGAAAAACTGTTTTTT.

This chain links TRBV7-9 with TRBJ2-1, with a possible D match to TRBD1 (7 bases). From germline, CDR1 is SEHNR and CDR2 FQNEAQ (reference sequence). CDR3 length equals 15 residues. Trimming cost V 3 bases and J 2 bases, with 11 bases left between them. CDR3: CASSFGGGPYNEQFF. CDR3 coding DNA: TGTGCCAGCAGCTTCGGAGGGGGCCCCTACAATGAGCAGTTCTTC.

Here the CDR3 DNA reads TGTGCCAGCGATCACCCTCCGGTGGTTAACTATGGCTACACCTTC. Its translation is CASDHPPVVNYGYTF. V usage is TRBV9 and J usage is TRBJ1-2, with D uncertain. The CDR3 is made up of 15 amino acids. CDR1 and CDR2 from the germline V gene are SGDLS and YYNGEE. Trimming shortened V by 7 bases and J by 1 base, and 17 bases separated the two germline ends.

The CDR3 DNA follows: TGTGCCAGCAGCCAAGGAGGCCCCTACGAGCAGTACTTC. This codes for CASSQGGPYEQYF. J is TRBJ2-7 and V is TRBV14; D gene unclear. The germline CDR1 and CDR2 sequences are SGHDN and FVKESK. Trimming shortened V by 1 base and J by 2 bases, and 6 bases separated the two germline ends. The CDR3 consists of 13 residues.

This chain links TRBV5-4 with TRBJ1-6, with 7 bases aligning to TRBD1. Germline lookup yields CDR1 SGHNT and CDR2 YYREEE (reference sequence). V gave up 4 bases and J gave up 7 bases; unmatched junction bases: 11. CDR3 length: 16 residues. The CDR3 loop reads CASSISPGTVNSPLHF. The CDR3 region has the DNA TGTGCCAGCAGCATAAGCCCCGGGACAGTAAATTCACCCCTCCACTTT.

This chain uses TRBV13 with TRBJ1-1, with 8 bases that match TRBD1. This CDR3 region has 13 residues. Germline values: CDR1 PRHDT, CDR2 FYEKMQ (reference sequence). V trimming: 7 bases; J trimming: 4 bases; junction bases outside the gene matches: 5. Here the CDR3 DNA reads TGTGCCAGCAAAAGTACAGGGGGCACTGAAGCTTTCTTT. Amino acids: CASKSTGGTEAFF.

This chain connects TRBV27 to TRBJ2-7; 8 nucleotides match TRBD2. Germline CDR1 MNHEY, CDR2 SMNVEV (reference sequence). The CDR3 has 18 residues. The V gene end was trimmed by 1 base and the J gene end by 3 bases; junction bases not matched to a gene: 14. CDR3 DNA: TGTGCCAGCAGTTTATTGGCGTCAGGCGGGGGGACATTCTACGAGCAGTACTTC. Translated, it gives CASSLLASGGGTFYEQYF.

DNA for the CDR3: TGTGCCAGTAGTCCACAACCCGGACGGGAAGCCTACGAGCAGTACTTC. Amino acids: CASSPQPGREAYEQYF. This chain links TRBV19 with TRBJ2-7, with D perhaps matching TRBD2 (5 bases). With 5 bases removed from V and 2 bases from J, the gap between germline ends came to 19 bases. Germline values: CDR1 LNHDA, CDR2 SQIVND (reference sequence). The CDR3 has 16 amino acids.

This clone was picked up a small number of times. This chain uses TRBV2 with TRBJ1-5; D is unresolved. Germline lookup yields CDR1 SNHLY and CDR2 FYNNEI. V lost 6 bases to trimming and J lost 6 bases, with 15 bases between them. The CDR3 extends over 14 amino acids. CDR3 loop: CASRGTGSGQPQHF. Written as DNA, the CDR3 is TGTGCCAGCAGGGGTACGGGGTCGGGTCAGCCCCAGCATTTT.

A few counts support this clone. The chain's CDR3 is CASSPNRAEDYGYTF. DNA for the CDR3: TGCGCCAGCAGCCCAAACAGGGCAGAAGACTATGGCTACACCTTC. This sequence joins TRBV5-1 and TRBJ1-2; D possibly corresponds to TRBD1 (6 bases). The germline V and J ends were trimmed by 4 bases and 3 bases, with 16 bases remaining between them. Germline lookup yields CDR1 SGHRS and CDR2 YFSETQ. The CDR3 loop spans 15 amino acids.

As DNA, the CDR3 is TGTGCCAGCAGTCCAGCGGGGGGGCTTGGAGATACGCAGTATTTT. Translation: CASSPAGGLGDTQYF. The genes are TRBV28 and TRBJ2-3; 10 bases map to TRBD2. J lost 5 bases, V lost 5 bases, and 7 bases had no gene match. The CDR3 runs 15 residues. Germline CDR1 MDHEN, CDR2 SYDVKM.

This rearrangement joins TRBV19 to TRBJ1-1; 7 positions agree with TRBD1. Trimming cost V 1 base and J 7 bases; bases outside gene matches: 3. Germline CDR1 LNHDA, CDR2 SQIVND (reference sequence). CDR3 length equals 13 residues. CDR3 in DNA: TGTGCCAGTAGTATAGTCCGGGACAGTGAAGCTTTCTTT. Residues: CASSIVRDSEAFF.

The chain recombines TRBV7-3 with TRBJ2-2; D gene ambiguous. Looked up from germline, CDR1 is SGHTA and CDR2 is FQGTGA. The CDR3 contains 13 residues. The V and J ends lost 1 base and 5 bases respectively, with 5 bases between them. DNA of the CDR3: TGTGCCAGCAGCTTAATTCCTACCGGGGAGCTGTTTTTT. It encodes CASSLIPTGELFF.

This clone has only a few counts. The rearrangement uses TRBV2 and TRBJ2-7; D is undetermined. V was pared by 6 bases and J by 4 bases, with 13 bases between. The CDR3 has 13 amino acids. The V gene's germline CDR1 is SNHLY and CDR2 FYNNEI. The CDR3 sequence is CASRLVLAYEQYF. In DNA form, the CDR3 reads TGTGCCAGCAGACTGGTCCTCGCGTACGAGCAGTACTTC.

Only a few counts were recorded for this clone. The rearrangement joins TRBV6-5 to TRBJ1-1, with D uncertain. The CDR3 runs to 15 residues. Germline V gene sequence: CDR1 MNHEY, CDR2 SVGAGI. V gave up 6 bases and J gave up 6 bases, with 20 bases separating them. The CDR3 spells CASSLTAEGGAEAFF. CDR3 coding DNA: TGTGCCAGCAGCCTAACCGCTGAAGGAGGAGCTGAAGCTTTCTTT.

The rearrangement joins TRBV6-6 to TRBJ2-5; D unclear. The J call may be wrong; the DNA end is better matched by TRBJ2-7. Per the germline V gene, CDR1 is MNHNY and CDR2 is SVGAGI (reference sequence). The CDR3 has 14 amino acids. For the CDR3, the DNA is TGTGCCAGCAGTTACAGCCTATCGCTGTCCGAGCAGTACTTC. It specifies CASSYSLSLSEQYF.

The CDR3, as DNA: TGTGCCAGCAGCTCCTCAGGGGATCAGCCCCAGCATTTT. Translation: CASSSSGDQPQHF. The chain combines TRBV7-2 with TRBJ1-5; TRBD1 might be the D (6 bases). From germline, CDR1 is SGHTA and CDR2 FQGNSA. V was clipped by 4 bases and J by 5 bases, with 9 bases between them. There are 13 residues in the CDR3.